This TCR beta chain was recovered during a study of T cells in Graves' hyperthyroidism and ophthalmopathy. Findings and limits, study-wide: Ophthalmopathy was distinguished from stable hyperthyroidism by 13 V-J signatures. Among thyroid clonotypes expanded above 0.001, most also appeared in blood.

Regions amplified from RNA transcripts were the TCR beta CDR3 regions. Primed by the HTBI set, a first-round RT-PCR was run on the TCR CDR3. TCRdb re-analysed the multiplex PCR reads in MiXCR, keeping a single row per CDR3 protein. Of 550,000 to 650,000 distinct CDR3 sequences listed, about 15% are singletons. Concerning this clonotype itself: Its specificity is unknown. A much larger clone is a single base away; this may be a read error.

Patients between 18 and 65 years old had hyperthyroidism, newly diagnosed and lasting under 2 months. Exclusions: uncontrolled infection, other autoimmune disease, pregnancy, lactation. CDR1 is MNHNS, CDR2 SASEGT, per germline. V was pared by 6 bases and J by 2 bases, with 11 bases between. The CDR3 is 13 residues long. The chain joins TRBV6-1 to TRBJ2-7; tentative D call: TRBD1 (7 bases). This sequence originates from a woman in her twenties or thirties with Graves' hyperthyroidism that later progressed to Graves' ophthalmopathy. Sequencing input: blood. CDR3 loop: CASRRDSPYEQYF. The CDR3 bases are TGTGCCAGCAGGCGGGACAGCCCCTACGAGCAGTACTTC.